This TCR beta chain was documented in a study of PD-L1 blockade in urothelial cancer (dated by TCRdb to 2017 to 2019). Study-level background: Therapy was started around 2014 for all patients, and atezolizumab 1,200 mg was administered intravenously every 3 weeks. Blood samples were analyzed at two time points: 3 weeks after treatment start (second dose) and 6 weeks after treatment start. Whole exome sequencing and RNA sequencing of pretreatment tumors were performed alongside TCR sequencing in the same patients. An ECOG performance status of 0 or 1 was recorded for the patients, and 0 to 3 prior chemotherapy regimens had been received by the patients. Some ten patients reached durable clinical benefit, while 20 to 25 patients did not. Durable clinical benefit meant progression-free survival longer than 6 months, and TCR features were also tested against progression-free and overall survival. The study was an exploratory multi-omic analysis of somatic, immune and clinical correlates of response to PD-L1 blockade with atezolizumab in urothelial cancer. About nine tenths of the roughly 30 patients were males with bladder-origin urothelial cancer, and about 65% of the roughly 29 reported a prior smoking history. TCR sequencing covered pretreatment tumor samples and matched, serially collected peripheral blood taken before and after atezolizumab treatment. Approximately 29 patients had pretreatment blood TCR-seq, about 25 had at least one posttreatment blood collection, and about 25 had tumor TCR-seq. Blood samples gave a median of 141,255 T cells and approximately 80,000 unique TCRs, with a median clonality of approximately 0.08.

In the paper's terms, the time point label means: pretreatment peripheral blood. A cohort of more than 25 patients with locally advanced or metastatic urothelial carcinoma, treated at Memorial Sloan Kettering on a trial protocol, was included. Peripheral blood mononuclear cells were collected pretreatment and during treatment, at between 1 and 8 total time points per patient. The Qiagen DNeasy Blood extraction kit was used to purify genomic DNA from total PBMCs and from tumor samples. PBMCs were collected pretreatment and during treatment, and were isolated and stored as previously described. Each PCR received spiked-in synthetic TCR analog templates so that absolute template abundance could be estimated from read counts. TCRbeta CDR3 regions were amplified from genomic DNA with bias-controlled V and J gene primers using the immunoSEQ assay. Rearranged TCRbeta segments were sequenced at approximately 20X coverage. The paper's processing steps were these. Sequencing errors were corrected by clustering and CDR3s were annotated against IMGT to assign V, D and J genes. Downstream analyses used only productive TCRbeta rearrangements and left out out-of-frame or stop-codon sequences. Clonality was computed as one minus Shannon entropy normalized by the log of the number of unique productive sequences. Clones differing between time points or between blood and tumor were identified by Fisher's exact test with Benjamini-Hochberg correction at adjusted p below 0.01. As stored in TCRdb, this immuneACCESS dataset retains in-frame rearrangements with V and J assigned. A fraction of the clones does not appear; measured against another copy, unresolved V genes explain less than half of the discrepancy, and the remainder lacks a known reason. From that table come the V and J calls and clone size; the DNA was used to work out D and trimming. The sample data list roughly 91,000 clones, and over 65% of these were observed just once. Clones ranked in the top ten supply 14% of the sample.

On this clone: It lacks a known antigen. Per-nucleotide qualities are absent, and no much larger clonotype sits a single base away.

The germline V gene specifies SGHAT as CDR1 and FQNNGV as CDR2. Compared with germline, V lacks 1 base and J lacks 7 bases; bases without a gene match: 5. The CDR3 runs 14 amino acids, cysteine and phenylalanine included. Just CDR3 DNA is preserved here, 42 bases in frame from base 1. The paper as a whole reports these results and caveats: Because the sample size was small (n of about 27) and many of the analyses were exploratory, the results are meant to be hypothesis-generating. Greater expansion of tumor-associated TCR clones in peripheral blood 3 weeks after the start of treatment was observed in patients with durable benefit (n of about 20, p = 0.022). Improved progression-free and overall survival was associated with having pretreatment peripheral blood TCR clonality below the median.

The source is a man in his 60s with urothelial cancer. This specimen was PBMCs, taken around atezolizumab (anti-PD-L1) treatment. The rearrangement joined TRBV11-2 to TRBJ1-2, with 8 bases aligning to TRBD1. Read as DNA, the sequence is TGTGCCAGCAGCTTAGCAAGGACAGGGCTTGGCTACACCTTC. Its translation is CASSLARTGLGYTF.